Each of the 4 T cell receptor beta chains below was sequenced from the same sample in a study of T cell repertoires in ileal Crohn's disease. Using immunoSEQ multiplex PCR, the repertoire was profiled, and TCRdb retains in-frame clones only, with some absent. The data hold some 8,000 clones, with roughly 80% observed a single time. The sequenced material came from ileal tissue. The receptors were gathered from an adult with Crohn's disease.

V gene TRBV5-5 combines with J gene TRBJ1-2; D is unclear. The CDR3 consists of 16 residues. V lost 0 bases and J 2 bases, leaving 14 bases between the germline ends. Germline loops: CDR1 SGHKS, CDR2 YYEKEE (reference sequence). CDR3 sequence (DNA): TGTGCCAGCAGCTTGGACAGAAGAATAATAAACTATGGCTACACCTTC. Translating gives CASSLDRRIINYGYTF.

The chain couples TRBV27 to TRBJ1-6; maybe TRBD1 (6 bases). Germline V lookup: CDR1 MNHEY, CDR2 SMNVEV (reference sequence). The CDR3 sequence is 13 residues long. With 9 bases removed from V and 7 bases from J, the gap between germline ends came to 13 bases. The CDR3 loop is CASARGANSPLHF. CDR3 coding DNA: TGTGCCAGTGCTCGGGGGGCCAATTCACCCCTCCACTTT.

The CDR3 here is CAWGTVSYTF. The CDR3 region has the DNA TGTGCCTGGGGAACAGTCAGCTACACCTTC. This chain connects TRBV30 to TRBJ1-2, with unresolved D. Trimming removed 5 bases at V and 9 bases at J, with 10 bases between. Germline CDR1 reads GTSNPN; CDR2 reads SVGIG (reference sequence). This CDR3 has 10 amino acids.

The chain carries TRBV5-1 and TRBJ1-5; perhaps TRBD1 as D (5 bases). The CDR3 has 13 amino acids. V lost 0 bases and J 4 bases, leaving 5 bases between the germline ends. Germline V gene lookup returns CDR1 SGHRS and CDR2 YFSETQ. The CDR3 coding sequence is TGCGCCAGCAGCTTGGGACAGAATCAGCCCCAGCATTTT. This gives the protein CASSLGQNQPQHF.